This entry lists 2 T cell receptor beta chains sequenced from one sample in a study of cytomegalovirus exposure and HLA in healthy donors. In the PCR, 60 Vbeta and 13 Jbeta primers were used. The protocol was immunoSEQ multiplex PCR, while the TCRdb copy is restricted to in-frame clones and leaves out a portion. The sample comprises more than 90,000 clones, 76% of which are singletons, and approximately 2% rests with the top ten. Sequenced sample: PBMCs. These receptors originate from a man aged 35 to 55 in good health and CMV-seronegative.

This chain joins TRBV28 and TRBJ1-1; D is possibly TRBD1 (6 bases). This CDR3 spans 17 amino acids. Germline loops: CDR1 MDHEN, CDR2 SYDVKM. Trimming stripped 7 bases from V and 3 bases from J, with 24 bases between. Here the CDR3 DNA reads TGTGCCAGCATCGTACGGGGGGGGGCTTCGCGATACACTGAAGCTTTCTTT. Protein: CASIVRGGASRYTEAFF.

The chain links TRBV12-1 to TRBJ2-5; TRBD1 is the table's D call and was not checked against the DNA. TRBV12-1 represents a pseudogene. The CDR3 runs 14 residues. The CDR3 bases are TGTGCCAGCAGCTTAGGGCAGGGCCCGCAGACCCAGTACTTC. Its protein product is CASSLGQGPQTQYF.